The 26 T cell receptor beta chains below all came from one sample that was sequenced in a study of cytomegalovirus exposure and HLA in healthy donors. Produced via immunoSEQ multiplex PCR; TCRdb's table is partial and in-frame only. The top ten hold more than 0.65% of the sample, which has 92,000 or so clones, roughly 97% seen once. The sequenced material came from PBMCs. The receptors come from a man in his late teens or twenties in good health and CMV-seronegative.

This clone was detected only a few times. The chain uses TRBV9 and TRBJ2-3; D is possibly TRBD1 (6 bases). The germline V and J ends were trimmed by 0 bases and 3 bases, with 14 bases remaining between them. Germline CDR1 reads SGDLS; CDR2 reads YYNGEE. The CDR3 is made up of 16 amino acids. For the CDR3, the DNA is TGTGCCAGCAGCGTAGAAGACCTTCAGGGGACAGATACGCAGTATTTT. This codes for CASSVEDLQGTDTQYF.

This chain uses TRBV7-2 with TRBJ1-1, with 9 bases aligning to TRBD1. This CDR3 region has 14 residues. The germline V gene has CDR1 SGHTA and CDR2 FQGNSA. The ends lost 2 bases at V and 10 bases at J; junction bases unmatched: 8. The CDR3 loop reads CASSLRRDRVVAFF. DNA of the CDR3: TGTGCCAGCAGCTTAAGGAGGGACAGGGTTGTAGCTTTCTTT.

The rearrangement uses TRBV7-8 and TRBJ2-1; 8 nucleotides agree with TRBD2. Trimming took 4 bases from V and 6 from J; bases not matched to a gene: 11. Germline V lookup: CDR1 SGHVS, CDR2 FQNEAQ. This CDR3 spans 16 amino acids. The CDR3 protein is CASSSGGGYTGNEQFF. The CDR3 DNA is TGTGCCAGCAGCTCCGGGGGGGGGTACACGGGCAATGAGCAGTTCTTC.

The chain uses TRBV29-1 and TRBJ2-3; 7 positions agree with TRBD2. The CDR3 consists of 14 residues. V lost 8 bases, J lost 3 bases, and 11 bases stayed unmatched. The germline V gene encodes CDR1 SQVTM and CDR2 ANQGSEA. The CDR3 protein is CSLRAGWGTDTQYF. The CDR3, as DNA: TGCAGCCTTAGAGCGGGATGGGGAACAGATACGCAGTATTTT.

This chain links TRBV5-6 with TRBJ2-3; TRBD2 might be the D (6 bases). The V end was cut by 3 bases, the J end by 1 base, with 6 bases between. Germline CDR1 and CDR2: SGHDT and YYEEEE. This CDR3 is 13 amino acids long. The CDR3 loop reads CASSSGGTDTQYF. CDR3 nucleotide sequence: TGTGCCAGCAGCTCGGGGGGCACAGATACGCAGTATTTT.

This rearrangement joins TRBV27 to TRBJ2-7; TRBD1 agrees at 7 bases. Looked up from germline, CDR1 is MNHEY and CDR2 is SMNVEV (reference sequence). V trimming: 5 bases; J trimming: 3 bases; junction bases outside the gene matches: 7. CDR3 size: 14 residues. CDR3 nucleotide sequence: TGTGCCAGCAGTCCGCCGGGACAGTTCTACGAGCAGTACTTC. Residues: CASSPPGQFYEQYF.

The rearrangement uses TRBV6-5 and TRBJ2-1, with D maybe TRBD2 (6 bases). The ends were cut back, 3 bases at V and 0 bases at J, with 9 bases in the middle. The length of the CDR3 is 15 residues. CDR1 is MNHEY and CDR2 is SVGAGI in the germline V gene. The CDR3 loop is CASSYIGSSYNEQFF. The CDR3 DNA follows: TGTGCCAGCAGTTATATCGGGAGCTCCTACAATGAGCAGTTCTTC.

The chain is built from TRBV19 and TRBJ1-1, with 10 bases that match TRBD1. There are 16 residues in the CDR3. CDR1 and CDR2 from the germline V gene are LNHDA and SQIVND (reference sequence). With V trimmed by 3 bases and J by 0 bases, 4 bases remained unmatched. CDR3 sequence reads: CASSIGDRGMNTEAFF. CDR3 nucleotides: TGTGCCAGTAGTATCGGGGACAGGGGAATGAACACTGAAGCTTTCTTT.

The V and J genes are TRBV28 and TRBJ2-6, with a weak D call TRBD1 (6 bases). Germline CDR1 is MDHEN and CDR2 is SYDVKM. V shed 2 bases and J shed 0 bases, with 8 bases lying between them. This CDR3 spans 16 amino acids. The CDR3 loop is CASSLTGRSGANVLTF. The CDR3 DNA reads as TGTGCCAGCAGTTTAACAGGGCGCTCTGGGGCCAACGTCCTGACTTTC.

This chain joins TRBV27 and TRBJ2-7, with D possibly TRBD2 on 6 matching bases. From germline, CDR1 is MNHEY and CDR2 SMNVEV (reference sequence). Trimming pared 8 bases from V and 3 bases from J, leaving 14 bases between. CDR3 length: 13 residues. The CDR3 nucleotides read TGTGCCAGCGGGCCTACGGGGGACTACGAGCAGTACGTC. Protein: CASGPTGDYEQYV.

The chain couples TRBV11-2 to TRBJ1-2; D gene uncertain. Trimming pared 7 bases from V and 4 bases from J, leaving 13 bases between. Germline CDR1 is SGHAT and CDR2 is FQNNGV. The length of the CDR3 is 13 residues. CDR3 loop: CASNQRYRYGYTF. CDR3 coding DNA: TGTGCCAGCAACCAACGCTACCGCTATGGCTACACCTTC.

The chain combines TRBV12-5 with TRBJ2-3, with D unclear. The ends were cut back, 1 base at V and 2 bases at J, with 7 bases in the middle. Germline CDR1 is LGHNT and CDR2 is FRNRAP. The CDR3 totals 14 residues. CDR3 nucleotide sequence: TGTGCTAGTGGTTTGGCCCCATTCACAGATACGCAGTATTTT. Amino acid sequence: CASGLAPFTDTQYF.

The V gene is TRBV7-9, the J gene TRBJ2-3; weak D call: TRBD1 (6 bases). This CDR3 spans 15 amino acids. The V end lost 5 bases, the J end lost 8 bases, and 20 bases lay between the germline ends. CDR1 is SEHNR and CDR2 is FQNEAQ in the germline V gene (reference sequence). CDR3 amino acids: CASSPNDRPQGTQYF. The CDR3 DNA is TGTGCCAGCAGCCCAAACGACAGGCCCCAGGGTACGCAGTATTTT.

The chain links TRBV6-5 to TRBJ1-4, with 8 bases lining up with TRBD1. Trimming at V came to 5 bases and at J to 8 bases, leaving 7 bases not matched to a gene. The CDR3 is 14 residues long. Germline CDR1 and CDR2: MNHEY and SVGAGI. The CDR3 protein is CASSGQGLGEKLFF. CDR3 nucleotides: TGTGCCAGCAGTGGACAGGGTTTAGGGGAAAAACTGTTTTTT.

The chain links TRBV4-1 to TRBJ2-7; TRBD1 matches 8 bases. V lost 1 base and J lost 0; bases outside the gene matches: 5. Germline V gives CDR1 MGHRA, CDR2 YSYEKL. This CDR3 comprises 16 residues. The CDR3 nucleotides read TGCGCCAGCAGCCAAGTGGACGGACAGGGCTCCTACGAGCAGTACTTC. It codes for CASSQVDGQGSYEQYF.

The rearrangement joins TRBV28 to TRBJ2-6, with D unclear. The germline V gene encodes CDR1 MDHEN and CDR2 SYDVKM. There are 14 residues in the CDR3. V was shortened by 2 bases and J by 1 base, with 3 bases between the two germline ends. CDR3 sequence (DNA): TGTGCCAGCAGTTTACAGTCTGGGGCCAACGTCCTGACTTTC. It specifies CASSLQSGANVLTF.

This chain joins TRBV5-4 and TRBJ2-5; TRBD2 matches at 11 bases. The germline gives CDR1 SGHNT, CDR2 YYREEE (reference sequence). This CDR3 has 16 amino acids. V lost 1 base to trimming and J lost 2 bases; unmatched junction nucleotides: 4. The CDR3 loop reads CASSLRLAGGQETQYF. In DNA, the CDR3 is TGTGCCAGCAGCTTGAGATTAGCGGGAGGGCAAGAGACCCAGTACTTC.

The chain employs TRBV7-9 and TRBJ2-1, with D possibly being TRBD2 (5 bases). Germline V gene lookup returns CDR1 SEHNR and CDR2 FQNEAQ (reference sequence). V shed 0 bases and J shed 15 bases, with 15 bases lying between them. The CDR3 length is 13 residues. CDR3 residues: CASSLALTTGSFF. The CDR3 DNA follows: TGTGCCAGCAGCTTAGCCCTCACTACGGGGTCGTTCTTC. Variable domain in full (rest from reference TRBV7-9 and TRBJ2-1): DTGVSQNPRHKITKRGQNVTFRCDPISEHNRLYWYRQTLGQGPEFLTYFQNEAQLEKSRLLSDRFSAERPKGSFSTLEIQRTEQGDSAMYLCASSLALTTGSFFGPGTRLTVL.

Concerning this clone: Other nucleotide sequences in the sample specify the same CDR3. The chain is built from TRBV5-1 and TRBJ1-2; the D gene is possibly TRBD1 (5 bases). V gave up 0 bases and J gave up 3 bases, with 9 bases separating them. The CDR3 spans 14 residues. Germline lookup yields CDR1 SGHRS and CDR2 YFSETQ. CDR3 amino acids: CASSLDGGDYGYTF. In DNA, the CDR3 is TGCGCCAGCAGCTTGGACGGGGGAGACTATGGCTACACCTTC.

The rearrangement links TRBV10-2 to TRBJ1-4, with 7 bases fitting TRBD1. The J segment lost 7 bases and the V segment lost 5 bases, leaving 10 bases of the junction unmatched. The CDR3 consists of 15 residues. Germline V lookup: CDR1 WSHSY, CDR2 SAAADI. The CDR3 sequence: CASSPNRGEGEKLFF. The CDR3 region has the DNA TGCGCCAGCAGTCCGAACAGGGGAGAGGGTGAAAAACTGTTTTTT.

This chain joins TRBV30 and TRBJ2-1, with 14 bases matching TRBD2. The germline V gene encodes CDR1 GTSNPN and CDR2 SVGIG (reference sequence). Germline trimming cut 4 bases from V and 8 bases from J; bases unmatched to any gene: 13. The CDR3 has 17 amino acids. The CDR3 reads CAWTGTSGSNFLYEQFF. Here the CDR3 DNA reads TGTGCCTGGACCGGGACTAGCGGGAGCAATTTTCTTTATGAGCAGTTCTTC. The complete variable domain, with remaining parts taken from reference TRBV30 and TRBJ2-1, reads SQTIHQWPATLVQPVGSPLSLECTVEGTSNPNLYWYRQAAGRGLQLLFYSVGIGQISSEVPQNLSASRPQDRQFILSSKKLLLSDSGFYLCAWTGTSGSNFLYEQFFGPGTRLTVL.

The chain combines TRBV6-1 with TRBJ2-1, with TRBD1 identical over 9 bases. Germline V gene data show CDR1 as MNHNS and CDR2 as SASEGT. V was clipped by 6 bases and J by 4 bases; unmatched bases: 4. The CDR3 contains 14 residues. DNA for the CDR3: TGTGCCAGCAGGCCTGGGACAGGGTACAATGAGCAGTTCTTC. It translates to CASRPGTGYNEQFF.

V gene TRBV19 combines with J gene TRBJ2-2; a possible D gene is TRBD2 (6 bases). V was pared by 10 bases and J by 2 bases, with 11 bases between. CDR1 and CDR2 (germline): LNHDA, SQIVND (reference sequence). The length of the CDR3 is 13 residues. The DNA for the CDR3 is TGTGCCACCCGGACTACTAACACCGGGGAGCTGTTTTTT. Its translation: CATRTTNTGELFF.

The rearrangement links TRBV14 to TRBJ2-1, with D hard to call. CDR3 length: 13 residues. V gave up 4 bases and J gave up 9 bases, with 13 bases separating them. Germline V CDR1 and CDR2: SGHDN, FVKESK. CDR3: CASSPTRWSEQFF. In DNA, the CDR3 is TGTGCCAGCAGCCCCACGAGGTGGAGTGAGCAGTTCTTC.

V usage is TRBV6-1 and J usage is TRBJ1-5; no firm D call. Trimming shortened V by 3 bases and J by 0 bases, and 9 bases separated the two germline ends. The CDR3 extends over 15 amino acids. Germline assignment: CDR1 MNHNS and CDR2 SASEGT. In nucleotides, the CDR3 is TGTGCCAGCAGTGACGGCGGGTATAGCAATCAGCCCCAGCATTTT. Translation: CASSDGGYSNQPQHF.

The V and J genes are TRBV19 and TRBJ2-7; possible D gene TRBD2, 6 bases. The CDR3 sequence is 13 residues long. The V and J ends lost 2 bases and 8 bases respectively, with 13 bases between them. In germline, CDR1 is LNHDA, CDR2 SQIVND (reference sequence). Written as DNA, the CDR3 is TGTGCCAGTAGTATAAACCTAGCGTCTAAGCAGTACGTC. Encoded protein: CASSINLASKQYV.